The clone carrying this T cell receptor beta chain was found many times. What it binds is unknown. The protocol was immunoSEQ multiplex PCR, while the TCRdb copy is restricted to in-frame clones and leaves out a portion. The profile shows some 14,000 clones, roughly 27% of them singletons. This entry comes from a study of T cells in localized non-small cell lung cancer. Notes on the study in general: Heterogeneity within the tumor remains possible, as just one region underwent sequencing. Uninvolved adjacent lung had higher T cell clonality than tumor and all other tissues. For the top 100 tumor clones, a median about 62 also appeared in adjacent lung.

Sequencing used lung tumor tissue, obtained before any cancer treatment. The source is an older female donor with stage I lung adenocarcinoma.

The CDR3 here is CASSLRGSGANVLTF. CDR3 bases: TGTGCCAGCAGCTTGAGGGGATCCGGGGCCAACGTCCTGACTTTC. V is TRBV11-3 and J is TRBJ2-6; possibly TRBD1 or TRBD2 for D (5 bases each). The ends were cut back, 3 bases at V and 4 bases at J, with 10 bases in the middle. The germline V gene encodes CDR1 SGHNT and CDR2 YENEEA. This CDR3 is built from 15 residues.